This paragraph reports one T cell receptor (beta chain). The data derive from a study of blood T cell repertoires in COVID-19. Here immunoSEQ multiplex PCR was the method, and the copy in TCRdb shows in-frame clones only, minus some. The sample includes just over 250,000 clones, approximately 89% of them seen just once. V lost 6 bases and J lost 3, with 20 bases in between. The germline CDR1 and CDR2 sequences are SNHLY and FYNNEI. The CDR3 contains 16 residues. The TCR sequence derives from a woman aged 50 to 65 with acute or convalescent COVID-19. The V and J genes are TRBV2 and TRBJ1-1; a weak D match, TRBD1 (6 bases). The sample taken for sequencing was peripheral blood. CDR3 protein: CASRGWGHARDTEAFF. The CDR3 nucleotides read TGTGCCAGCAGGGGGTGGGGACACGCACGGGACACTGAAGCTTTCTTT.